Shown below are 17 T cell receptor beta chains from a single sample sequenced in a study of blood T cell repertoires in COVID-19 (dated by TCRdb to the early 2020s). The library was produced with the immunoSEQ multiplex PCR assay. The table was pulled from immuneACCESS by TCRdb, which kept in-frame rearrangements only. Such tables lose some clones; where checked, under half of the loss comes from unresolved V genes, and the rest has no known cause. The sample contains 150,000 or so clones, about 79% of them found a single time. Around 4.8% of the sample lies in the top ten. What was sequenced was peripheral blood. The receptor set was obtained from a woman aged 80 or over with active or convalescent COVID-19.

The chain couples TRBV3-1 (or the pseudogene TRBV3-2) to TRBJ1-4; TRBD1 is a possible D gene (5 bases). The V gene lost 2 bases and the J gene lost 3 bases, with 16 bases spanning the gap. CDR1 and CDR2 from the germline V gene are LGHDT and YNNKEL (reference sequence). The length of the CDR3 is 17 residues. CDR3 sequence: CASSQYSRGASNEKLFF. As DNA, the CDR3 is TGTGCCAGCAGCCAATATTCTCGCGGGGCATCTAATGAAAAACTGTTTTTT.

CDR3 residues: CASSPSGIYNEQFF. CDR3 DNA: TGTGCCAGCAGTCCCTCGGGGATCTACAATGAGCAGTTCTTC. This rearrangement joins TRBV27 to TRBJ2-1; TRBD2 might be the D (5 bases). In germline, CDR1 is MNHEY, CDR2 SMNVEV (reference sequence). With 5 bases removed from V and 3 bases from J, the gap between germline ends came to 11 bases. The CDR3 sequence is 14 residues long.

The chain employs TRBV27 and TRBJ1-5; 8 nucleotides agree with TRBD1. J lost 9 bases, V lost 5 bases, and 12 bases had no gene match. The length of the CDR3 is 15 residues. CDR1 is MNHEY, CDR2 SMNVEV, per germline (reference sequence). The CDR3 DNA reads TGTGCCAGCAGTCCGACAGGGGATCGGTCACGGCCCCAGCATTTT. Its translation is CASSPTGDRSRPQHF.

J is TRBJ1-1 and V is TRBV12-5; the match to TRBD1 covers 8 bases. Germline V gene sequence: CDR1 LGHNT, CDR2 FRNRAP. Losses at the gene ends were 7 bases for V and 0 bases for J; bases not matched to a gene: 4. The CDR3 length is 14 residues. As DNA, the CDR3 is TGTGCTAGTGAGATACAGGGGGTGAACACTGAAGCTTTCTTT. It yields the protein CASEIQGVNTEAFF.

This clone has just a few counts. The CDR3 reads CASSLVVGRGAYNEQFF. The CDR3 DNA reads as TGCGCCAGCAGCTTGGTGGTCGGGCGGGGGGCATACAATGAGCAGTTCTTC. The chain is built from TRBV5-1 and TRBJ2-1, with 8 nucleotides matching TRBD2. The germline gives CDR1 SGHRS, CDR2 YFSETQ. Trimming took 0 bases from V and 4 from J; bases not matched to a gene: 9. This CDR3 has 17 amino acids.

The CDR3 loop reads CASSPQGPHQPQHF. In DNA, the CDR3 is TGTGCCAGCTCACCCCAGGGGCCCCATCAGCCCCAGCATTTT. V gene TRBV18 combines with J gene TRBJ1-5; TRBD1 is a possible D gene (6 bases). The CDR3 extends over 14 amino acids. Trimming shortened V by 3 bases and J by 5 bases, and 11 bases separated the two germline ends. From germline, CDR1 is KGHSH and CDR2 LQKENI.

This clone occurred a few times. The V and J genes are TRBV19 and TRBJ1-6; D gene uncertain. The CDR3 sequence is 15 residues long. CDR1 is LNHDA and CDR2 is SQIVND in the germline V gene (reference sequence). V lost 7 bases to trimming and J lost 7 bases, with 17 bases between them. The CDR3 DNA reads as TGTGCCAGTAAGGAGTTTGTTGCGAACAATTCACCCCTCCACTTT. It encodes CASKEFVANNSPLHF.

This sequence joins TRBV12-3 or TRBV12-4 and TRBJ2-7, with TRBD2 identical over 7 bases. The length of the CDR3 is 12 residues. With V trimmed by 5 bases and J by 9 bases, 7 bases remained unmatched. The CDR3 DNA reads as TGTGCCAGCAGTCAGATAGGGAGGGTGCAGTACTTC. This codes for CASSQIGRVQYF.

The J gene is TRBJ2-4, the V gene TRBV28; possible D gene TRBD2, 5 bases. V was clipped by 5 bases and J by 0 bases, with 11 bases between them. Germline lookup yields CDR1 MDHEN and CDR2 SYDVKM. This CDR3 has 15 amino acids. DNA for the CDR3: TGTGCCAGCAGTCCCACCGGACTAGCCAAAAACATTCAGTACTTC. Protein: CASSPTGLAKNIQYF.

J is TRBJ1-1 and V is TRBV7-3; maybe TRBD1 (5 bases). Germline V lookup: CDR1 SGHTA, CDR2 FQGTGA. This CDR3 region has 13 residues. With 3 bases removed from V and 2 bases from J, the gap between germline ends came to 7 bases. The CDR3 loop reads CASSFTGNTEAFF. DNA of the CDR3: TGTGCCAGCAGCTTCACAGGAAACACTGAAGCTTTCTTT.

The rearrangement joins TRBV12-3 or TRBV12-4 to TRBJ1-5; D unclear. The CDR3 runs to 13 residues. Trimming removed 5 bases at V and 0 bases at J, with 5 bases between. CDR3 region: CASSTDSNQPQHF. DNA of the CDR3: TGTGCCAGCAGTACAGATAGCAATCAGCCCCAGCATTTT.

This chain uses TRBV27 with TRBJ2-1; 7 nucleotides match TRBD1. V gave up 5 bases and J gave up 9 bases; unmatched junction bases: 10. The CDR3 is 14 amino acids. Germline lookup yields CDR1 MNHEY and CDR2 SMNVEV (reference sequence). CDR3 residues: CASSPQTGIGEQFF. In nucleotides, the CDR3 is TGTGCCAGCAGTCCACAGACAGGGATCGGTGAGCAGTTCTTC.

The chain couples TRBV19 to TRBJ1-3; TRBD1 aligns across 10 bases. J was trimmed by 0 bases and V by 5 bases; bases with no gene match: 10. CDR1 and CDR2 from the germline V gene are LNHDA and SQIVND (reference sequence). The length of the CDR3 is 18 residues. The CDR3 loop is CASSGTRDRGRSGNTIYF. CDR3 bases: TGTGCCAGTAGTGGGACCCGGGACAGGGGTCGCTCTGGAAACACCATATATTTT.

A few counts support this clone. CDR3 loop: CASSRTGTGDSNQPQHF. The CDR3 nucleotides are TGCGCCAGCAGCCGGACCGGGACAGGGGATAGCAATCAGCCCCAGCATTTT. The chain links TRBV4-1 to TRBJ1-5; 10 bases line up with TRBD1. The CDR3 consists of 17 residues. Trimming at V came to 4 bases and at J to 0 bases, leaving 6 bases not matched to a gene. The V gene's germline CDR1 is MGHRA and CDR2 YSYEKL.

This clone was seen once. The V and J genes are TRBV19 and TRBJ1-2; D ambiguous. Per germline, CDR1 LNHDA and CDR2 SQIVND (reference sequence). Trimming left V 3 bases short and J 8 bases short, with 10 bases between. There are 12 residues in the CDR3. CDR3 nucleotide sequence: TGTGCCAGTAGTATGAGGCCCCAGGGCTACACCTTC. This sequence encodes CASSMRPQGYTF.

V and J are TRBV2 and TRBJ1-5; 11 bases agree with TRBD1. This CDR3 region has 15 residues. The germline V gene has CDR1 SNHLY and CDR2 FYNNEI. After removal of 10 bases from V and 3 bases from J, the junction contained 8 bases not matched to a gene. The CDR3: CATRRDRGDNQPQHF. The CDR3 nucleotides are TGTGCCACCCGAAGGGACAGGGGGGACAATCAGCCCCAGCATTTT.

This clone was recorded only once. A read error may account for a junction end that differs from germline. The V and J genes are TRBV20-1 and TRBJ1-2, with D maybe TRBD1 (6 bases). This CDR3 is 8 amino acids long. Germline assignment: CDR1 DFQATT and CDR2 SNEGSKA (reference sequence). The CDR3 loop reads CRPFGGPF. Here the CDR3 DNA reads TGCAGGCCGTTCGGGGGGCCCTTC.